The T cell receptor (beta chain) under discussion was sequenced for a study of cytomegalovirus exposure and HLA in healthy donors. Study-wide points: Among the sequence variants, a highly shared cluster was likely an artifact of sequencing. Reports state that TCR beta sequences accurately predicted most subjects' HLA-A and HLA-B alleles. A missense variant in DCLRE1C was later tied to TCR beta V- and J-gene trimming.

This PCR relied on a set of 60 Vbeta primers and 13 Jbeta primers. Per the original methods: Approximately 11 million of tens of millions of unique TCR beta chains were shared, per a later count. Clones were sequenced by immunoSEQ multiplex PCR, and TCRdb holds only the in-frame ones, with some missing. V, J and clone size are those of that table, while D and trimming were read from the DNA. The table lists about 120,000 clones, about three quarters of them singletons, with approximately 3.5% in the top ten. Germline lookup yields CDR1 SGHRS and CDR2 YFSETQ. There are 14 residues in the CDR3. With V trimmed by 2 bases and J by 7 bases, 5 bases remained unmatched. Turning to this clone: Its antigen is not identified.

This receptor was obtained from a woman aged 25 to 39 in good health and CMV-seropositive. Specimen: PBMCs. The chain carries TRBV5-1 and TRBJ1-4, with TRBD1 matching 7 bases. CDR3: CASSFRGTGEKLFF. DNA for the CDR3: TGCGCCAGCAGCTTCAGGGGGACTGGTGAAAAACTGTTTTTT.